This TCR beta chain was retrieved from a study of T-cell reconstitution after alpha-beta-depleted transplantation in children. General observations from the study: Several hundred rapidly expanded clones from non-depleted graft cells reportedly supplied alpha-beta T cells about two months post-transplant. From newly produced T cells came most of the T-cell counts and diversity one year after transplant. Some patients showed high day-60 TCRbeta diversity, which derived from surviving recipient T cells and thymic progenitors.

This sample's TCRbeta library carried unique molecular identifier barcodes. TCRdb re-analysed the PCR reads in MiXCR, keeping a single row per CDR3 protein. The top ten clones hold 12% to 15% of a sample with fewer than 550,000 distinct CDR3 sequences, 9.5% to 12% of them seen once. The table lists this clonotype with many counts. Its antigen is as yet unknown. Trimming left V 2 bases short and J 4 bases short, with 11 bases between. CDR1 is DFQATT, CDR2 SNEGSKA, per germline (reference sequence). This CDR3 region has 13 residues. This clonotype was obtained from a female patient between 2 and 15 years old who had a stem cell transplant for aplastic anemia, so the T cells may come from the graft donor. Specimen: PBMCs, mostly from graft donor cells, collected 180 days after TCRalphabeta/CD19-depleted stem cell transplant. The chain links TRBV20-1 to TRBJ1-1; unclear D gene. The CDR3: CSARPPALTEAFF. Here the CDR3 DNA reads TGCAGTGCTAGACCACCGGCCCTCACTGAAGCTTTCTTT.